The 23 T cell receptor beta chains reported below all come from one sample, sequenced in a study of blood T cell repertoires in COVID-19 (dated by TCRdb to the early 2020s). To prepare the library, the immunoSEQ multiplex PCR assay was applied. The immuneACCESS repertoire file appears here via TCRdb, limited to in-frame rearrangements. These files lack a portion of the clones; in checked studies, under half of the deficit traces to unresolved V genes, and the cause of the others is not known. Present in this sample are roughly 300,000 clones, approximately 83% of which were seen just once. The ten biggest clones cover 13% of the sample. Sequenced material: peripheral blood. The source of these receptors is a human donor in a cohort sampled during active COVID-19.

The V gene is TRBV3-1 (or the pseudogene TRBV3-2), the J gene TRBJ1-6, with D perhaps TRBD1 (6 bases). The CDR3 runs to 15 residues. Germline CDR1 and CDR2: LGHDT and YNNKEL (reference sequence). V was shortened by 1 base and J by 8 bases, with 12 bases between the two germline ends. CDR3 residues: CASSQGYRVDSPLHF. The CDR3 coding sequence is TGTGCCAGCAGCCAAGGGTACAGGGTGGATTCACCCCTCCACTTT.

The rearrangement joins TRBV5-6 to TRBJ1-4; D unresolved. Germline V CDR1 and CDR2: SGHDT, YYEEEE. Trimming took off 4 bases at V and 5 bases at J, with 15 bases between the two ends. The CDR3 is 15 amino acids. In nucleotides, the CDR3 is TGTGCCAGCAGCCGCTACAGCGGATTAAATGAAAAACTGTTTTTT. Amino acid sequence: CASSRYSGLNEKLFF.

This chain connects TRBV19 to TRBJ2-7, with TRBD2 matching 8 bases. The CDR3 loop spans 14 amino acids. With 7 bases clipped from V and 0 bases from J, the junction kept 5 bases outside the gene matches. CDR1 is LNHDA and CDR2 is SQIVND in the germline V gene (reference sequence). Here the CDR3 reads CASKMLAGSYEQYF. The CDR3 DNA sequence: TGTGCCAGTAAAATGCTAGCGGGCTCCTACGAGCAGTACTTC.

The chain links TRBV25-1 to TRBJ1-4; D gene uncertain. Germline V gives CDR1 MGHDK, CDR2 SYGVNS. This CDR3 is 15 amino acids long. Deletions cut 1 base from V and 4 bases from J, with 10 bases between. CDR3 bases: TGTGCCAGCAGTGAATCTACGACGGGTAATGAAAAACTGTTTTTT. Residues: CASSESTTGNEKLFF.

Here the CDR3 DNA reads TGTGCCAGCAGTACCCTCAGGGGTGGCTACGAGCAGTACTTC. Its protein product is CASSTLRGGYEQYF. The chain joins TRBV28 to TRBJ2-7, with D possibly being TRBD1 (6 bases). Trimming cost V 5 bases and J 3 bases, with 14 bases left between them. The CDR3 has 14 residues. The germline V gene encodes CDR1 MDHEN and CDR2 SYDVKM.

The chain uses TRBV19 and TRBJ2-5; 7 bases line up with TRBD2. V lost 2 bases, J lost 3 bases, and 6 bases stayed unmatched. Germline lookup yields CDR1 LNHDA and CDR2 SQIVND (reference sequence). The CDR3 runs 15 residues. The CDR3 here is CASSIPGGPKETQYF. The CDR3 DNA follows: TGTGCCAGTAGTATACCGGGGGGACCCAAAGAGACCCAGTACTTC. The full variable domain, with the rest looked up from reference TRBV19 and TRBJ2-5, is DGGITQSPKYLFRKEGQNVTLSCEQNLNHDAMYWYRQDPGQGLRLIYYSQIVNDFQKGDIAEGYSVSREKKESFPLTVTSAQKNPTAFYLCASSIPGGPKETQYFGPGTRLLVL.

This sequence joins TRBV28 and TRBJ1-2; TRBD1 matches at 10 bases. Germline V gene sequence: CDR1 MDHEN, CDR2 SYDVKM. Losses at the gene ends were 3 bases for V and 5 bases for J; bases not matched to a gene: 3. CDR3 length: 14 residues. The CDR3 DNA reads TGTGCCAGCAGTTTGACAGGGGGCGCTTATGGCTACACCTTC. Protein product: CASSLTGGAYGYTF.

This rearrangement joins TRBV9 to TRBJ2-5; TRBD2 matches 12 bases. Germline V lookup: CDR1 SGDLS, CDR2 YYNGEE. The CDR3 runs to 15 residues. The ends lost 3 bases at V and 6 bases at J; junction bases unmatched: 6. The CDR3 loop reads CASSGRTSGKKTQYF. The DNA for the CDR3 is TGTGCCAGCAGCGGGCGGACTAGCGGGAAAAAGACCCAGTACTTC. Supplemented by reference TRBV9 and TRBJ2-5, the full variable domain reads DSGVTQTPKHLITATGQRVTLRCSPRSGDLSVYWYQQSLDQGLQFLIQYYNGEERAKGNILERFSAQQFPDLHSELNLSSLELGDSALYFCASSGRTSGKKTQYFGPGTRLLVL.

This chain joins TRBV5-1 and TRBJ2-1; 8 nucleotides line up with TRBD2. The germline CDR1 and CDR2 sequences are SGHRS and YFSETQ. V shed 5 bases and J 2 bases; nucleotides not matched to a gene: 6. There are 15 residues in the CDR3. The CDR3: CASRGAGGTYNEQFF. CDR3 sequence (DNA): TGCGCCAGCAGGGGGGCGGGAGGTACCTACAATGAGCAGTTCTTC.

The chain joins TRBV9 to TRBJ2-1; TRBD2 agrees at 8 bases. Per the germline V gene, CDR1 is SGDLS and CDR2 is YYNGEE. The ends lost 0 bases at V and 1 base at J; junction bases unmatched: 18. This CDR3 comprises 21 residues. CDR3: CASSVAGSGSGISRSYNEQFF. The CDR3 bases are TGTGCCAGCAGCGTAGCGGGGAGCGGGAGTGGCATAAGTAGGTCCTACAATGAGCAGTTCTTC. Complete variable domain (other parts from reference TRBV9 and TRBJ2-1): DSGVTQTPKHLITATGQRVTLRCSPRSGDLSVYWYQQSLDQGLQFLIQYYNGEERAKGNILERFSAQQFPDLHSELNLSSLELGDSALYFCASSVAGSGSGISRSYNEQFFGPGTRLTVL.

This chain joins TRBV30 and TRBJ2-3, with 12 bases aligning to TRBD2. Germline CDR1 and CDR2: GTSNPN and SVGIG (reference sequence). J gave up 2 bases and V 2 bases, and 8 bases lay outside the gene matches. CDR3 length: 17 residues. The CDR3 loop is CAWSSPTSGRFTDTQYF. In DNA form, the CDR3 reads TGTGCCTGGAGTTCGCCTACTAGCGGGAGGTTCACAGATACGCAGTATTTT.

The chain carries TRBV11-2 and TRBJ1-3; maybe TRBD1 (6 bases). Germline V gene lookup returns CDR1 SGHAT and CDR2 FQNNGV. The CDR3 runs to 16 residues. Trimming shortened V by 5 bases and J by 0 bases, and 14 bases separated the two germline ends. CDR3 sequence reads: CASSTRQAISGNTIYF. In DNA, the CDR3 is TGTGCCAGCAGCACCCGACAGGCCATCTCTGGAAACACCATATATTTT.

The V and J genes are TRBV28 and TRBJ2-3, with 10 bases identical to TRBD2. V dropped 6 bases and J dropped 0; count of bases not matched to a gene: 6. Looked up from germline, CDR1 is MDHEN and CDR2 is SYDVKM. The CDR3 is made up of 16 amino acids. This CDR3 is CASSASGLASTDTQYF. CDR3 DNA sequence: TGTGCCAGCAGCGCATCGGGACTAGCGAGCACAGATACGCAGTATTTT. Drawing the rest from reference TRBV28 and TRBJ2-3, the complete variable domain is DVKVTQSSRYLVKRTGEKVFLECVQDMDHENMFWYRQDPGLGLRLIYFSYDVKMKEKGDIPEGYSVSREKKERFSLILESASTNQTSMYLCASSASGLASTDTQYFGPGTRLTVL.

The CDR3 DNA reads as TGTGCCAGCAGCGACAGGGCAGACACTGAAGCTTTCTTT. It yields the protein CASSDRADTEAFF. This chain joins TRBV27 and TRBJ1-1; 7 bases are a match to TRBD1. The germline V gene encodes CDR1 MNHEY and CDR2 SMNVEV (reference sequence). This CDR3 has 13 residues. J lost 3 bases, V lost 6 bases, and 4 bases had no gene match.

V and J are TRBV11-2 and TRBJ1-2, with D maybe TRBD1 (6 bases). V lost 7 bases to trimming and J lost 6 bases, with 18 bases between them. Germline loops: CDR1 SGHAT, CDR2 FQNNGV. The CDR3 is 14 residues long. CDR3 protein: CASTWRGQIDGYTF. The CDR3 DNA sequence: TGTGCCAGCACTTGGCGGGGGCAAATTGATGGCTACACCTTC.

The J gene is TRBJ2-1, the V gene TRBV20-1; TRBD2 matches at 7 bases. Germline CDR1 DFQATT, CDR2 SNEGSKA (reference sequence). V lost 8 bases to trimming and J lost 9 bases; unmatched junction nucleotides: 7. The CDR3 is made up of 11 amino acids. CDR3 coding DNA: TGCAGTTCTGAGCGGGAAAGTGAGCAGTTCTTC. Translating it yields CSSERESEQFF.

The chain joins TRBV27 to TRBJ2-3, with TRBD1 as a possible D gene (6 bases). CDR3 length: 16 amino acids. The V end was cut by 6 bases, the J end by 3 bases, with 19 bases between. Germline CDR1 and CDR2: MNHEY and SMNVEV (reference sequence). The CDR3 reads CASREVRGSGTDTQYF. DNA of the CDR3: TGTGCCAGCAGAGAGGTCAGGGGCTCCGGGACAGATACGCAGTATTTT.

The J gene is TRBJ2-7, the V gene TRBV11-2; 8 nucleotides match TRBD2. This CDR3 contains 16 residues. Germline CDR1 and CDR2: SGHAT and FQNNGV. After removal of 4 bases from V and 3 bases from J, the junction contained 11 bases not matched to a gene. CDR3 coding DNA: TGTGCCAGCAGCTCCCTTCCGGGAGGGACGGGCTACGAGCAGTACTTC. Translated: CASSSLPGGTGYEQYF.

This chain connects TRBV12-3 or TRBV12-4 to TRBJ1-2; D is unresolved. Trimming took 3 bases from V and 4 from J, leaving 3 bases between them. The CDR3 loop spans 11 amino acids. The CDR3, as DNA: TGTGCCAGCAGTTTTAGCTATGGCTACACCTTC. Protein: CASSFSYGYTF.

The rearrangement links TRBV2 to TRBJ1-6, with TRBD1 identical over 8 bases. Trimming removed 0 bases from V and 7 bases from J; junction bases left unmatched: 2. This CDR3 comprises 15 residues. CDR1 is SNHLY and CDR2 is FYNNEI in the germline V gene. This CDR3 is CASSEARTGNSPLHF. CDR3 coding DNA: TGTGCCAGCAGTGAAGCACGGACAGGGAATTCACCCCTCCACTTT.

V is TRBV28 and J is TRBJ1-5; weak D call: TRBD1 (5 bases). The CDR3 consists of 13 residues. Trimming shortened V by 7 bases and J by 4 bases, and 11 bases separated the two germline ends. The germline V gene encodes CDR1 MDHEN and CDR2 SYDVKM. The CDR3 DNA is TGTGCCAGCATAGACAGACTTAATCAGCCCCAGCATTTT. This encodes CASIDRLNQPQHF.

This clone was detected only once. The sample holds other DNA sequences that translate to the same CDR3. The gene calls are TRBV18 and TRBJ2-2; D possibly corresponds to TRBD1 (5 bases). From germline, CDR1 is KGHSH and CDR2 LQKENI. The CDR3 has 14 residues. V shed 3 bases and J shed 0 bases, with 5 bases lying between them. The CDR3 spells CASSPDTNTGELFF. The CDR3 region has the DNA TGTGCCAGCTCACCGGACACGAACACCGGGGAGCTGTTTTTT.

The chain links TRBV6-5 to TRBJ2-7; TRBD2 aligns across 7 bases. Germline V gene sequence: CDR1 MNHEY, CDR2 SVGAGI. Trimming removed 6 bases from V and 1 base from J; junction bases left unmatched: 3. This CDR3 comprises 13 residues. The CDR3 sequence: CASSPGRSYEQYF. The CDR3 nucleotides are TGTGCCAGCAGCCCCGGGAGGTCCTACGAGCAGTACTTC.